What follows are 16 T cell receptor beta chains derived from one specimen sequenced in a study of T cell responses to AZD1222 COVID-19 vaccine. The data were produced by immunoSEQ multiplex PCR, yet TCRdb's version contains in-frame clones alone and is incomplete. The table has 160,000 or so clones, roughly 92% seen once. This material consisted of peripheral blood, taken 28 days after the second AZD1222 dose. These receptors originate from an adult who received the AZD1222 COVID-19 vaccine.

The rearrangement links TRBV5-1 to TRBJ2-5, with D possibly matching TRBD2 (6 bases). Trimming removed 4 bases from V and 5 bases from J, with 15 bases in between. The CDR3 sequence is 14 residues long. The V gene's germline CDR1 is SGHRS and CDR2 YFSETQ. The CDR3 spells CASSLRGDLETQYF. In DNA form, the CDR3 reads TGCGCCAGCAGCCTGCGGGGCGATTTGGAGACCCAGTACTTC.

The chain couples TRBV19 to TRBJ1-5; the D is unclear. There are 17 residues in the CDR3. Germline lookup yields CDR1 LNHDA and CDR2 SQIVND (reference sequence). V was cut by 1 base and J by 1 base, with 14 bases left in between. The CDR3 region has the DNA TGTGCCAGTAGTATAGGGTCTACCCGTTTGAGCAATCAGCCCCAGCATTTT. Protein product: CASSIGSTRLSNQPQHF.

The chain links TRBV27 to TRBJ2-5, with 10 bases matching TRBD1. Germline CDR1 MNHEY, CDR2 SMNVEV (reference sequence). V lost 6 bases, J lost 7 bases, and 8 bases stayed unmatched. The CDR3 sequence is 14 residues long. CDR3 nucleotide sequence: TGTGCCAGCAGCCCGGGACAGGGGACGGGGACCCAGTACTTC. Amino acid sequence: CASSPGQGTGTQYF.

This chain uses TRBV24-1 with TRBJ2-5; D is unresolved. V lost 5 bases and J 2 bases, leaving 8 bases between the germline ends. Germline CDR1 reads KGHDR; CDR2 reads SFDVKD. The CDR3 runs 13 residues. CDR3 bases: TGTGCCACCAGTGGGGGTGCGCAAGAGACCCAGTACTTC. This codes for CATSGGAQETQYF.

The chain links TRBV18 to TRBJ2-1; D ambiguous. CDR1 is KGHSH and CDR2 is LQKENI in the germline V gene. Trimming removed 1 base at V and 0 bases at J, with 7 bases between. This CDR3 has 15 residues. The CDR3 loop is CASSPLGSSYNEQFF. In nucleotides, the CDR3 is TGTGCCAGCTCACCACTGGGGTCCTCCTACAATGAGCAGTTCTTC. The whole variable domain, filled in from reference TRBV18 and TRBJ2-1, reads NAGVMQNPRHLVRRRGQEARLRCSPMKGHSHVYWYRQLPEEGLKFMVYLQKENIIDESGMPKERFSAEFPKEGPSILRIQQVVRGDSAAYFCASSPLGSSYNEQFFGPGTRLTVL.

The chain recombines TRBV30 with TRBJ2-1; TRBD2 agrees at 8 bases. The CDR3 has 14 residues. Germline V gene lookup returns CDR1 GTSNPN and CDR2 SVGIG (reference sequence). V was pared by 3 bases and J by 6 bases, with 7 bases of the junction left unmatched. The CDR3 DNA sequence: TGTGCCTGGAGGAGGCGGGAGGTCACCAATGAGCAGTTCTTC. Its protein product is CAWRRREVTNEQFF.

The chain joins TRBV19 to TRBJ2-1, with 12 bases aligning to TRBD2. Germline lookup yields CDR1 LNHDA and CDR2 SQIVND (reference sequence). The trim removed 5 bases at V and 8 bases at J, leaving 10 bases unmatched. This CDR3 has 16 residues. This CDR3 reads CASSPQTSGRSDEQFF. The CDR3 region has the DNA TGTGCCAGTAGTCCTCAGACTAGCGGGAGATCCGATGAGCAGTTCTTC. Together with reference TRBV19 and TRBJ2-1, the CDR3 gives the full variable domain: DGGITQSPKYLFRKEGQNVTLSCEQNLNHDAMYWYRQDPGQGLRLIYYSQIVNDFQKGDIAEGYSVSREKKESFPLTVTSAQKNPTAFYLCASSPQTSGRSDEQFFGPGTRLTVL.

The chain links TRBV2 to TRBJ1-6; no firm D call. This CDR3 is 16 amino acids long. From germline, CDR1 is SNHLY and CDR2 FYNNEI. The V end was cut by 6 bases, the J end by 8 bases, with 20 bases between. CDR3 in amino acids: CASRTVQHLRDSPLHF. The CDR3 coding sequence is TGTGCCAGCAGGACCGTACAACATCTTAGGGATTCACCCCTCCACTTT.

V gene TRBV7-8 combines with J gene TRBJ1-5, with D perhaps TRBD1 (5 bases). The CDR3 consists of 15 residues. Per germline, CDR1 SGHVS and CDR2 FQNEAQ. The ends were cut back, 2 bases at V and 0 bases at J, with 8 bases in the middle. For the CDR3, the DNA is TGTGCCAGCAGCTTAACAGGAGATAGCAATCAGCCCCAGCATTTT. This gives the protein CASSLTGDSNQPQHF.

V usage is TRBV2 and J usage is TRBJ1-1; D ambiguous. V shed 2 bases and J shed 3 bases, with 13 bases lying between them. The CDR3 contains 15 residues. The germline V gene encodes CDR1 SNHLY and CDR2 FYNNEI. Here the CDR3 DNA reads TGTGCCAGCAGTGAACGTAGGGCAGCCTACACTGAAGCTTTCTTT. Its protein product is CASSERRAAYTEAFF. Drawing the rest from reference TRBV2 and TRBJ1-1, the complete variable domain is EPEVTQTPSHQVTQMGQEVILRCVPISNHLYFYWYRQILGQKVEFLVSFYNNEISEKSEIFDDQFSVERPDGSNFTLKIRSTKLEDSAMYFCASSERRAAYTEAFFGQGTRLTVV.

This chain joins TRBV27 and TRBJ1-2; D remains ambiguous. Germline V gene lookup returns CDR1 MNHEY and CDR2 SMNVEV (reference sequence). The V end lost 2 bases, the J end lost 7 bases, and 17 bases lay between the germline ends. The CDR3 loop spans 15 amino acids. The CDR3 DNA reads TGTGCCAGCAGTTTAGGCCAAGGCAGGCCCTTTGGCTACACCTTC. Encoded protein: CASSLGQGRPFGYTF.

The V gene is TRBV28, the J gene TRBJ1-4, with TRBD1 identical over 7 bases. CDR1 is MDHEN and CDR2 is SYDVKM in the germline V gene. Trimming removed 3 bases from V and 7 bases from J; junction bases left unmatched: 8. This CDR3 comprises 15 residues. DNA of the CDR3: TGTGCCAGCAGTTTTATTCGACAGGGAGGTGAAAAACTGTTTTTT. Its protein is CASSFIRQGGEKLFF.

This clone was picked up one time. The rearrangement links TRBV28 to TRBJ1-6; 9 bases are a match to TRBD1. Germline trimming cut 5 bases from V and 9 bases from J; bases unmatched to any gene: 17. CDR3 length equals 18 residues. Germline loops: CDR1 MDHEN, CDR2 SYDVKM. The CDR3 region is CASSPPPQGASLTSPLHF. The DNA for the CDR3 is TGTGCCAGCAGTCCTCCCCCACAGGGGGCGAGTCTTACTTCACCCCTCCACTTT.

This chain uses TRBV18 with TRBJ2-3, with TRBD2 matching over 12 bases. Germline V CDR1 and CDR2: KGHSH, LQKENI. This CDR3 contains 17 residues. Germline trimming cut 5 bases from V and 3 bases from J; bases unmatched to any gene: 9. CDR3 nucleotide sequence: TGTGCCAGCTCATCGGGGCGCACTAGCGGGAGGACAGATACGCAGTATTTT. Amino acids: CASSSGRTSGRTDTQYF.

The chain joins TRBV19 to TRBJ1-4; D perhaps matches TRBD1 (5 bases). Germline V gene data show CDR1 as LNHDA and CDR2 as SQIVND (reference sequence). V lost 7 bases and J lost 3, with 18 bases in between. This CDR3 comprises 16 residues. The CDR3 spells CASTPPLGHPNEKLFF. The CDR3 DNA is TGTGCCAGTACTCCCCCGTTGGGGCATCCTAATGAAAAACTGTTTTTT.

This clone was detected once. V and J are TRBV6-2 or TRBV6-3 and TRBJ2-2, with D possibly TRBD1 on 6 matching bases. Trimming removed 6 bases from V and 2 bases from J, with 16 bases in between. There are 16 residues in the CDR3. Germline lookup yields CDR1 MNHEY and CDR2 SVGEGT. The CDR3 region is CASSPSGTTNTGELFF. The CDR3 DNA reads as TGTGCCAGCAGCCCCTCCGGGACAACAAACACCGGGGAGCTGTTTTTT.